The source of this T cell receptor (beta chain) is a study of T-cell memory formation after mild COVID-19. Study-level background: Largely, the TCR clusters proved donor specific. Overall study results and limits: Contracting clones localized mainly to CM and EM when CD4+ and mainly to EMRA when CD8+. Clones that contracted from day 15 to 85 were balanced CD4/CD8, while later expanders leaned CD4+.

TCR alpha and TCR beta cDNA libraries carrying sample barcodes and UMIs were produced by 5'RACE using constant-segment primers. TCRdb used MiXCR to reprocess the 5' RACE reads, holding one entry per CDR3 protein. The data show hundreds of thousands of distinct CDR3 sequences, more than 20% seen once. The germline V gene encodes CDR1 LNHNV and CDR2 YYDKDF (reference sequence). The CDR3 contains 15 residues. V lost 8 bases and J 0 bases, leaving 15 bases between the germline ends. The table lists this clonotype with a few counts. Its target is not known. The chain employs TRBV15 and TRBJ2-3, with D maybe TRBD2 (6 bases). This TCR came from a man between 18 and 35 years old who had mild COVID-19 (a few samples of this study predate the infection). Cell type and time point are not known. The specimen sequenced was PBMCs or a T cell subset sorted from them (not recorded which). CDR3 bases: TGTGCCACCGTGAAACAAGCGGGCAGCACAGATACGCAGTATTTT. Protein: CATVKQAGSTDTQYF.